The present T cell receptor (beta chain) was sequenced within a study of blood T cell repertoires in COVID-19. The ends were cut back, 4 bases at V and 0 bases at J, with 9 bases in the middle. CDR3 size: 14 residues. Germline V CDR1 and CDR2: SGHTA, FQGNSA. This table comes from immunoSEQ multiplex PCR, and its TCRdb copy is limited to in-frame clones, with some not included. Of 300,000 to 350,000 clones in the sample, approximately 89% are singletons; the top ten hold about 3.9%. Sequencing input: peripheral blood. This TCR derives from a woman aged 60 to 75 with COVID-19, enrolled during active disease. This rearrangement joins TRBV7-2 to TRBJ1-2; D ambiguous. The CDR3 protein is CASSSPRANYGYTF. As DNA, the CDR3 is TGTGCCAGCAGCTCCCCCCGTGCTAACTATGGCTACACCTTC.